The 23 T cell receptor beta chains below were found in one sample sequenced in a study of blood T cell repertoires in COVID-19. The data were produced by immunoSEQ multiplex PCR, yet TCRdb's version contains in-frame clones alone and is incomplete. The data hold under 200,000 clones, with about 85% observed a single time. Sequencing used peripheral blood. The receptors here all came from a man in his 60s with acute or convalescent COVID-19.

For this clone: In the same sample, other DNA sequences code for this CDR3. V gene TRBV7-9 combines with J gene TRBJ1-4, with TRBD1 matching over 10 bases. Trimming cost V 5 bases and J 7 bases; bases outside gene matches: 4. The germline V gene has CDR1 SEHNR and CDR2 FQNEAQ (reference sequence). This CDR3 contains 14 residues. Written as DNA, the CDR3 is TGTGCCAGCAGCCTAGACAGGGGGCTTGAAAAACTGTTTTTT. Protein: CASSLDRGLEKLFF.

V gene TRBV7-2 combines with J gene TRBJ2-1; 7 nucleotides line up with TRBD1. The CDR3 has 15 amino acids. Germline V gene lookup returns CDR1 SGHTA and CDR2 FQGNSA. The ends lost 5 bases at V and 7 bases at J; junction bases unmatched: 11. The CDR3 region is CASSPFRGMGNEQFF. The CDR3, as DNA: TGTGCCAGCAGCCCGTTCAGGGGGATGGGGAATGAGCAGTTCTTC.

This chain connects TRBV3-1 (or the pseudogene TRBV3-2) to TRBJ2-7, with 7 bases aligning to TRBD1. There are 14 residues in the CDR3. The germline V gene has CDR1 LGHDT and CDR2 YNNKEL (reference sequence). V lost 4 bases to trimming and J lost 3 bases; unmatched junction nucleotides: 6. The CDR3: CASSLGQQSYEQYV. CDR3 sequence (DNA): TGTGCCAGCAGCCTGGGACAGCAAAGCTACGAGCAGTACGTC.

The chain has TRBV7-9 and TRBJ2-2; 7 nucleotides align to TRBD2. Germline trimming cut 7 bases from V and 6 bases from J; bases unmatched to any gene: 14. The CDR3 spans 16 residues. Germline values: CDR1 SEHNR, CDR2 FQNEAQ (reference sequence). CDR3 nucleotide sequence: TGTGCCAGCACCGCAGCATTCGGACTAGTCCCCGGGGAGCTGTTTTTT. Translating it yields CASTAAFGLVPGELFF.

The chain links TRBV9 to TRBJ1-3, with 8 bases aligning to TRBD1. Germline trimming cut 0 bases from V and 0 bases from J; bases unmatched to any gene: 8. Germline V lookup: CDR1 SGDLS, CDR2 YYNGEE. This CDR3 region has 18 residues. The CDR3 nucleotides are TGTGCCAGCAGCGTAGAAGGCAGGACAGGGCACTCTGGAAACACCATATATTTT. Protein product: CASSVEGRTGHSGNTIYF.

CDR3 protein: CASSLVSHTNEQFF. The CDR3 coding sequence is TGTGCCAGCAGCTTAGTCTCCCACACCAATGAGCAGTTCTTC. The chain joins TRBV7-9 to TRBJ2-1; D is ambiguous. V dropped 1 base and J dropped 6 bases, with 10 bases sitting between them. Per germline, CDR1 SEHNR and CDR2 FQNEAQ (reference sequence). The CDR3 extends over 14 amino acids.

This clone was observed a single time. The chain combines TRBV5-1 with TRBJ1-1; D perhaps matches TRBD1 (5 bases). Between the trimmed V and J ends, which lost 0 bases and 3 bases, there was a span of 12 bases. Germline CDR1 is SGHRS and CDR2 is YFSETQ. The CDR3 consists of 15 residues. Written as DNA, the CDR3 is TGCGCCAGCAGCTTGGCCGGGGGAAGGGACACTGAAGCTTTCTTT. Its translation is CASSLAGGRDTEAFF.

The rearrangement joins TRBV5-1 to TRBJ1-2; the match to TRBD1 covers 8 bases. The ends lost 0 bases at V and 2 bases at J; junction bases unmatched: 3. The CDR3 consists of 15 residues. The V gene's germline CDR1 is SGHRS and CDR2 YFSETQ. In DNA form, the CDR3 reads TGCGCCAGCAGCTTGGGGACAGGGAAAAACTATGGCTACACCTTC. The encoded protein is CASSLGTGKNYGYTF.

This chain connects TRBV10-2 to TRBJ1-1, with TRBD1 matching 7 bases. Germline CDR1 WSHSY, CDR2 SAAADI. The length of the CDR3 is 13 residues. V gave up 6 bases and J gave up 7 bases; unmatched junction bases: 8. Here the CDR3 reads CASRVTGLGEAFF. The CDR3 DNA follows: TGCGCCAGCAGGGTGACAGGGCTGGGTGAAGCTTTCTTT.

J is TRBJ2-3 and V is TRBV6-5; the match to TRBD1 covers 7 bases. V shed 4 bases, J shed 4 bases, and the junction held 5 bases outside the gene matches. This CDR3 spans 14 amino acids. Germline V gives CDR1 MNHEY, CDR2 SVGAGI. The CDR3 nucleotides are TGTGCCAGCAGTTTGAGGACAGGATCAGATACGCAGTATTTT. Protein sequence: CASSLRTGSDTQYF.

This clone was recorded at least ten times. The chain links TRBV12-5 to TRBJ2-2; 8 bases agree with TRBD1. The germline gives CDR1 LGHNT, CDR2 FRNRAP. CDR3 length: 17 residues. Unmatched junction bases numbered 11, after V lost 2 bases and J lost 6 bases. Here the CDR3 reads CASGLTRTGYRSGELFF. DNA of the CDR3: TGTGCTAGTGGTTTGACCCGGACAGGGTACCGCTCCGGGGAGCTGTTTTTT.

V gene TRBV4-1 combines with J gene TRBJ2-5, with 10 bases fitting TRBD1. The CDR3 totals 17 residues. J gave up 5 bases and V 0 bases, and 9 bases lay outside the gene matches. Germline V gene lookup returns CDR1 MGHRA and CDR2 YSYEKL. Here the CDR3 reads CASSQDPGQGIWETQYF. The CDR3 nucleotides read TGCGCCAGCAGCCAAGATCCGGGACAGGGGATCTGGGAGACCCAGTACTTC.

The chain uses TRBV10-3 and TRBJ2-2; tentative D call: TRBD2 (5 bases). Germline loops: CDR1 ENHRY, CDR2 SYGVKD. The V end lost 11 bases, the J end lost 5 bases, and 24 bases lay between the germline ends. The length of the CDR3 is 16 residues. For the CDR3, the DNA is TGTGCCGTCCAGGCAGAGCGGCTTACATTAACCGGGGAGCTGTTTTTT. Translation gives CAVQAERLTLTGELFF.

The rearrangement joins TRBV11-1 to TRBJ1-1, with D possibly being TRBD1 (6 bases). This CDR3 contains 16 residues. V was trimmed by 4 bases and J by 1 base, leaving 16 bases between them. Germline CDR1 SGHAT, CDR2 FQDESV (reference sequence). CDR3 bases: TGTGCCAGCAGCTCTTCGCCACAGGGTAGGAACACTGAAGCTTTCTTT. Translated, it gives CASSSSPQGRNTEAFF.

The J gene is TRBJ1-3, the V gene TRBV25-1; D is undetermined. The CDR3 consists of 13 residues. The V end was cut by 2 bases, the J end by 5 bases, with 7 bases between. The germline V gene encodes CDR1 MGHDK and CDR2 SYGVNS. The CDR3 sequence: CASSEPQRNTIYF. The CDR3 DNA reads TGTGCCAGCAGTGAACCCCAGAGAAACACCATATATTTT.

The V gene is TRBV15, the J gene TRBJ1-2, with D possibly matching TRBD1 (6 bases). V lost 0 bases and J lost 1, with 9 bases in between. CDR3 length: 15 amino acids. Germline V gene sequence: CDR1 LNHNV, CDR2 YYDKDF (reference sequence). Here the CDR3 DNA reads TGTGCCACCAGCAGAGAGGCCAGGGGTAACTATGGCTACACCTTC. Protein sequence: CATSREARGNYGYTF. The full variable domain, completed using reference TRBV15 and TRBJ1-2, is DAMVIQNPRYQVTQFGKPVTLSCSQTLNHNVMYWYQQKSSQAPKLLFHYYDKDFNNEADTPDNFQSRRPNTSFCFLDIRSPGLGDTAMYLCATSREARGNYGYTFGSGTRLTVV.

The V call is TRBV14, the J call TRBJ2-1, with 7 positions matching TRBD2. CDR3 length: 15 residues. Germline CDR1 and CDR2: SGHDN and FVKESK. V shed 5 bases and J 1 base; nucleotides not matched to a gene: 5. DNA of the CDR3: TGTGCCAGCAGCACCCGACTAGCTTCCTACAATGAGCAGTTCTTC. Its translation: CASSTRLASYNEQFF.

The chain has TRBV3-1 (or the pseudogene TRBV3-2) and TRBJ1-4; D is ambiguous. This CDR3 region has 14 residues. The V gene lost 4 bases and the J gene lost 10 bases, with 16 bases spanning the gap. CDR1 LGHDT and CDR2 YNNKEL come from the germline V gene (reference sequence). The CDR3 region is CASSPVVFGGKLFF. CDR3 in DNA: TGTGCCAGCAGCCCCGTAGTCTTCGGAGGAAAACTGTTTTTT.

CDR3 residues: CASSISAGGGAADTQYF. Written as DNA, the CDR3 is TGTGCCAGTAGTATATCGGCTGGCGGGGGGGCGGCAGATACGCAGTATTTT. V and J are TRBV19 and TRBJ2-3, with TRBD2 identical over 9 bases. This CDR3 region has 17 residues. V shed 2 bases, J shed 4 bases, and the junction held 10 bases outside the gene matches. Germline CDR1 reads LNHDA; CDR2 reads SQIVND (reference sequence).

The rearrangement uses TRBV6-5 and TRBJ1-2; the match to TRBD1 covers 8 bases. The V segment lost 6 bases and the J segment 4 bases; nucleotides outside the gene matches: 7. Germline lookup yields CDR1 MNHEY and CDR2 SVGAGI. The CDR3 contains 14 residues. The CDR3 region is CASRTGGTIYGYTF. The CDR3 DNA sequence: TGTGCCAGCAGAACAGGGGGGACGATCTATGGCTACACCTTC.

This chain links TRBV5-6 with TRBJ1-5, with D perhaps TRBD1 (6 bases). Germline-derived CDR1 and CDR2 are SGHDT and YYEEEE. The CDR3 is 16 residues long. With 0 bases removed from V and 2 bases from J, the gap between germline ends came to 12 bases. CDR3 sequence: CASSLARAGGNQPQHF. The CDR3 nucleotides are TGTGCCAGCAGCTTGGCTCGGGCAGGGGGCAATCAGCCCCAGCATTTT.

The rearrangement uses TRBV12-3 or TRBV12-4 and TRBJ2-1; a weak D match, TRBD2 (6 bases). V was cut by 7 bases and J by 4 bases, with 11 bases left in between. The CDR3 sequence is 13 residues long. The CDR3 DNA is TGTGCCAGCACCACCGGGACTTACAATGAGCAGTTCTTC. This gives the protein CASTTGTYNEQFF.

The chain uses TRBV30 and TRBJ1-4; D is possibly TRBD1 (5 bases). This CDR3 is built from 15 residues. V was shortened by 4 bases and J by 7 bases, with 19 bases between the two germline ends. Looked up from germline, CDR1 is GTSNPN and CDR2 is SVGIG (reference sequence). The CDR3 spells CAWTQTRGRAEKLFF. In DNA, the CDR3 is TGTGCCTGGACTCAAACCCGGGGGAGAGCTGAAAAACTGTTTTTT.